Below, one T cell receptor beta chain is given with its context. These data originate in a study of cytomegalovirus exposure and HLA in healthy donors. This CDR3 region has 14 residues. Trimming cost V 0 bases and J 7 bases, with 12 bases left between them. Germline V lookup: CDR1 SGHNT, CDR2 YYREEE (reference sequence). Primers for the PCR totalled 60 Vbeta and 13 Jbeta. Clones were sequenced by immunoSEQ multiplex PCR, and TCRdb holds only the in-frame ones, with some missing. This table holds around 130,000 clones, over 70% found once. The rearrangement uses TRBV5-4 and TRBJ2-3; D is ambiguous. Sequencing was performed on PBMCs. This receptor was taken from a woman younger than 30 in good health and CMV-seronegative. The CDR3 region has the DNA TGTGCCAGCAGCTTGGATCCCGAGAGTAATACGCAGTATTTT. Its protein is CASSLDPESNTQYF. The full variable domain, with the rest looked up from reference TRBV5-4 and TRBJ2-3, is ETGVTQSPTHLIKTRGQQVTLRCSSQSGHNTVSWYQQALGQGPQFIFQYYREEENGRGNFPPRFSGLQFPNYSSELNVNALELDDSALYLCASSLDPESNTQYFGPGTRLTVL.